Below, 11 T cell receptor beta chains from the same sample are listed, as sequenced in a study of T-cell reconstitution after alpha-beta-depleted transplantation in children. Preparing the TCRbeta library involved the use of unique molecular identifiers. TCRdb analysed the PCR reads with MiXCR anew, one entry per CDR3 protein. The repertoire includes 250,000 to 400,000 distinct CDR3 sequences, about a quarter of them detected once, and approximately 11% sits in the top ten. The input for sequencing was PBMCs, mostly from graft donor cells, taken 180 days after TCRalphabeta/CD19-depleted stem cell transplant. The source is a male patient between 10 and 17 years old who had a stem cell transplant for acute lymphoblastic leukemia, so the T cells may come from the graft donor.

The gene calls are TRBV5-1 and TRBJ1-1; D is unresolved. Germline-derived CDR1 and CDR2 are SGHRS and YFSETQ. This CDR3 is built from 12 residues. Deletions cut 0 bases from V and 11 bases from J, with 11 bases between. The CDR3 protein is CASSLEGRGAFF. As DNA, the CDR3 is TGCGCCAGCAGCTTGGAGGGTCGAGGGGCTTTCTTT. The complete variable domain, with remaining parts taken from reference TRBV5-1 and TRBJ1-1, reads KAGVTQTPRYLIKTRGQQVTLSCSPISGHRSVSWYQQTPGQGLQFLFEYFSETQRNKGNFPGRFSGRQFSNSRSEMNVSTLELGDSALYLCASSLEGRGAFFGQGTRLTVV.

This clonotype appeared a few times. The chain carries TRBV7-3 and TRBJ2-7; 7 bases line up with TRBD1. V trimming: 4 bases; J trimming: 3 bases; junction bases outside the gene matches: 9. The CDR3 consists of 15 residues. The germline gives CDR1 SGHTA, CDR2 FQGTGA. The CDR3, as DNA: TGTGCCAGCAGCTCCGAAAGGGGGCAATTCTACGAGCAGTACTTC. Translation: CASSSERGQFYEQYF.

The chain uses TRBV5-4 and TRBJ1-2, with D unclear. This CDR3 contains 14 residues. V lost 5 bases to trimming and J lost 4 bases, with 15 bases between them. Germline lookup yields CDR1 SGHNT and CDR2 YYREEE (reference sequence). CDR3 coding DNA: TGTGCCAGCAGGTCGATTGGGTCTGGCTATGGCTACACCTTC. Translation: CASRSIGSGYGYTF. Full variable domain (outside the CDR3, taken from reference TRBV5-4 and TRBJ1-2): ETGVTQSPTHLIKTRGQQVTLRCSSQSGHNTVSWYQQALGQGPQFIFQYYREEENGRGNFPPRFSGLQFPNYSSELNVNALELDDSALYLCASRSIGSGYGYTFGSGTRLTVV.

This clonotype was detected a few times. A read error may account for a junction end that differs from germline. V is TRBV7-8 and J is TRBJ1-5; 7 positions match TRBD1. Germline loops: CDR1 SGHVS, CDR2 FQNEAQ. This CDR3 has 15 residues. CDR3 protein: CASTLGRGGYQPQHF. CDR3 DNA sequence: TGTGCCAGCACCTTAGGCAGGGGGGGCTATCAGCCCCAGCATTTT.

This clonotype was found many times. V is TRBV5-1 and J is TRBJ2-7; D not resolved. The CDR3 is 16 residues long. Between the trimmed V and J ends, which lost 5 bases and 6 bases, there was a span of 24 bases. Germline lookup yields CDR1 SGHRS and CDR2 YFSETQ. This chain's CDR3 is CASSYLTGPRTAEQYF. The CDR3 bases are TGCGCCAGCAGTTACCTGACCGGGCCCAGGACCGCCGAGCAGTACTTC.

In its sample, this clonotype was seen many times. DNA of the CDR3: TGCAGTGCCCTCCCCCGACAGGACAATGAGCAGTTCTTC. Translating it yields CSALPRQDNEQFF. The chain is built from TRBV20-1 and TRBJ2-1, with D tentatively TRBD1 (6 bases). The CDR3 has 13 residues. CDR1 is DFQATT and CDR2 is SNEGSKA in the germline V gene (reference sequence). The V end was cut by 6 bases, the J end by 5 bases, with 14 bases between.

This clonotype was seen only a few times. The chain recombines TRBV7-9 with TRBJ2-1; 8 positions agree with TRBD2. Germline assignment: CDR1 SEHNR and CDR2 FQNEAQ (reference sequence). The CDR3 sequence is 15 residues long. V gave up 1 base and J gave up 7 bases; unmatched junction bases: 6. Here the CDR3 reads CASSLGISGMNEQFF. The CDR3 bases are TGTGCCAGCAGCTTAGGTATTAGCGGGATGAATGAGCAGTTCTTC.

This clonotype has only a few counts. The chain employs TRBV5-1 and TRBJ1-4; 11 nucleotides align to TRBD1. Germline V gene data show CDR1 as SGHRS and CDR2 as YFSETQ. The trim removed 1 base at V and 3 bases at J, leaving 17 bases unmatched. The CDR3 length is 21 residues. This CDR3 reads CASSLPRTGGGGREANEKLFF. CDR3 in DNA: TGCGCCAGCAGCTTGCCCCGGACAGGGGGCGGAGGACGGGAGGCTAATGAAAAACTGTTTTTT.

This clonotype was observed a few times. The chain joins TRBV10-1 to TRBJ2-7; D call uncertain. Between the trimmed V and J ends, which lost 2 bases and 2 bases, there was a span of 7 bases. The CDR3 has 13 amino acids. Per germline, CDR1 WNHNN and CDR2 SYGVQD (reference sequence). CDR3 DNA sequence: TGCGCCAGCAGTGAGGGGGATGCCTACGAGCAGTACTTC. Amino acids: CASSEGDAYEQYF.

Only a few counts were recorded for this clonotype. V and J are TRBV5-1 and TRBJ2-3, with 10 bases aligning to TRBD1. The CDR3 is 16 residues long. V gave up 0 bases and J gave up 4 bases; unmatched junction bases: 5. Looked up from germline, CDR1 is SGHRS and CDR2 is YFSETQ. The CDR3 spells CASSLADRGLADTQYF. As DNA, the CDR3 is TGCGCCAGCAGCTTGGCGGACAGGGGGTTGGCAGATACGCAGTATTTT.

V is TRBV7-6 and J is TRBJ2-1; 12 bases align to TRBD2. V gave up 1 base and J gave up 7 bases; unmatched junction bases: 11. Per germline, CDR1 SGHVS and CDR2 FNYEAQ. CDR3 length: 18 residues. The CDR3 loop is CASSLVGLAGNWGNEQFF. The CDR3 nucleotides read TGTGCCAGCAGCTTAGTTGGACTAGCGGGAAATTGGGGGAATGAGCAGTTCTTC.